These 17 T cell receptor beta chains were sequenced from one sample in a study of somatic mutations in cytotoxic T cells in rheumatoid arthritis. Clones were sequenced by immunoSEQ multiplex PCR, and TCRdb holds only the in-frame ones, with some missing. Counted here are 2,500 to 3,000 clones, roughly 80% occurring once; the ten biggest clones make up under 65%. Sequenced: CD8+ T cells sorted from blood. Receptor source: a man in his sixties with rheumatoid arthritis.

The rearrangement uses TRBV10-3 and TRBJ2-1, with D possibly matching TRBD2 (6 bases). The ends were cut back, 2 bases at V and 1 base at J, with 6 bases in the middle. Per the germline V gene, CDR1 is ENHRY and CDR2 is SYGVKD. The CDR3 length is 14 residues. The CDR3 bases are TGTGCCATCAGTGAGGGGACTTCCTACAATGAGCAGTTCTTC. Amino acid sequence: CAISEGTSYNEQFF.

This chain connects TRBV19 to TRBJ2-1; 7 bases are a match to TRBD2. The CDR3 contains 18 residues. V lost 5 bases and J lost 2; bases outside the gene matches: 15. The V gene's germline CDR1 is LNHDA and CDR2 SQIVND (reference sequence). CDR3 bases: TGTGCCAGTAGTCCTAATTGGGACTACAGGTCCCCCTACAATGAGCAGTTCTTC. Its protein is CASSPNWDYRSPYNEQFF.

V gene TRBV5-1 combines with J gene TRBJ2-5; D perhaps matches TRBD1 (5 bases). Germline values: CDR1 SGHRS, CDR2 YFSETQ. Trimming pared 2 bases from V and 3 bases from J, leaving 14 bases between. The CDR3 contains 15 residues. CDR3: CASSFRARGEETQYF. In nucleotides, the CDR3 is TGCGCCAGCAGCTTTAGGGCTAGGGGTGAAGAGACCCAGTACTTC.

This clone was counted between two and nine times. The CDR3 nucleotides read TGCGCCAGCAGCCAAGCAGGGTTTGGGAGCAATCAGCCCCAGCATTTT. Its translation: CASSQAGFGSNQPQHF. The gene calls are TRBV4-1 and TRBJ1-5, with a tentative D call TRBD1 (5 bases). The V end was cut by 1 base, the J end by 1 base, with 11 bases between. The germline V gene has CDR1 MGHRA and CDR2 YSYEKL. The CDR3 contains 16 residues.

The rearrangement joins TRBV19 to TRBJ2-3; D unclear. The CDR3 spans 16 residues. CDR1 and CDR2 from the germline V gene are LNHDA and SQIVND (reference sequence). The V end was cut by 0 bases, the J end by 0 bases, with 10 bases between. The CDR3 spells CASSIEARSSTDTQYF. The CDR3 nucleotides are TGTGCCAGTAGTATAGAAGCCAGGTCTAGCACAGATACGCAGTATTTT.

The table lists this clone with a count of one. The J gene is TRBJ2-5, the V gene TRBV27; 7 bases are shared with TRBD2. This CDR3 is built from 14 residues. CDR1 and CDR2 from the germline V gene are MNHEY and SMNVEV (reference sequence). Trimming cost V 5 bases and J 2 bases; bases outside gene matches: 5. CDR3 DNA: TGTGCCAGCAGTCGAACGGGGGGACAAGAGACCCAGTACTTC. It encodes CASSRTGGQETQYF.

This chain connects TRBV15 to TRBJ2-3; D not certain. The germline V gene encodes CDR1 LNHNV and CDR2 YYDKDF (reference sequence). The CDR3 consists of 14 residues. Trimming took off 3 bases at V and 5 bases at J, with 12 bases between the two ends. CDR3: CATSRGQAGDTQYF. CDR3 coding DNA: TGTGCCACCAGCAGGGGCCAAGCCGGAGATACGCAGTATTTT.

CDR3 sequence (DNA): TGTGCCATCAGTGACGGGACTAGCGGGGTGCAAACGGAGACCCAGTACTTC. It yields the protein CAISDGTSGVQTETQYF. V usage is TRBV10-3 and J usage is TRBJ2-5; 13 bases fit TRBD2. J was trimmed by 5 bases and V by 3 bases; bases with no gene match: 9. The CDR3 sequence is 17 residues long. Germline V CDR1 and CDR2: ENHRY, SYGVKD.

The rearrangement links TRBV9 to TRBJ1-1; TRBD1 matches at 8 bases. The germline V gene has CDR1 SGDLS and CDR2 YYNGEE. V dropped 6 bases and J dropped 3; count of bases not matched to a gene: 13. CDR3 length: 16 residues. CDR3 region: CASNPDGQGAYTEAFF. The CDR3 DNA reads as TGTGCCAGCAACCCCGACGGTCAGGGGGCCTACACTGAAGCTTTCTTT.

The chain carries TRBV5-5 and TRBJ2-5, with 10 bases aligning to TRBD2. The CDR3 contains 19 residues. CDR1 and CDR2 from the germline V gene are SGHKS and YYEKEE (reference sequence). V lost 4 bases to trimming and J lost 5 bases; unmatched junction nucleotides: 20. The CDR3 loop reads CASSRPLLTQAGGQETQYF. DNA for the CDR3: TGTGCCAGCAGCCGACCCCTCCTCACTCAAGCGGGGGGGCAGGAGACCCAGTACTTC.

The chain couples TRBV2 to TRBJ2-7; TRBD2 agrees at 9 bases. V was clipped by 4 bases and J by 4 bases; unmatched bases: 5. This CDR3 has 14 amino acids. Germline V lookup: CDR1 SNHLY, CDR2 FYNNEI. The CDR3 loop is CASSGVAGEYEQYF. The CDR3 DNA follows: TGTGCCAGCAGTGGGGTAGCGGGGGAGTACGAGCAGTACTTC.

J is TRBJ1-1 and V is TRBV4-2; D perhaps matches TRBD1 (5 bases). CDR3 length: 13 residues. Germline CDR1 reads LGHNA; CDR2 reads YNFKEQ. Trimming left V 4 bases short and J 0 bases short, with 6 bases between. CDR3 bases: TGTGCCAGCAGCCCGGGGGTGAACACTGAAGCTTTCTTT. Amino acids: CASSPGVNTEAFF.

This sequence joins TRBV30 and TRBJ2-1; TRBD2 agrees at 10 bases. The germline V gene has CDR1 GTSNPN and CDR2 SVGIG (reference sequence). With 0 bases clipped from V and 8 bases from J, the junction kept 4 bases outside the gene matches. The CDR3 contains 14 residues. CDR3 nucleotide sequence: TGTGCCTGGAGTGTGACTAGCGGGTTCGATGAGCAGTTCTTC. It encodes CAWSVTSGFDEQFF.

J is TRBJ2-1 and V is TRBV7-3; the D gene is possibly TRBD2 (5 bases). V gave up 5 bases and J gave up 7 bases, with 15 bases separating them. This CDR3 comprises 14 residues. Germline CDR1 is SGHTA and CDR2 is FQGTGA. The CDR3 loop is CASSPGVATNEQFF. CDR3 bases: TGTGCCAGCAGCCCCGGGGTAGCGACAAATGAGCAGTTCTTC.

Comments on this clone: A read error may produce the germline difference seen at one junction end. The chain links TRBV12-5 to TRBJ2-3, with TRBD1 matching 9 bases. Germline CDR1 reads LGHNT; CDR2 reads FRNRAP. The CDR3 runs to 16 residues. CDR3: CASGLDGQGNTDTQYF. CDR3 nucleotides: TGCGCTAGTGGTTTGGACGGACAGGGGAACACAGATACGCAGTATTTT.

The chain combines TRBV30 with TRBJ1-3; D unclear. Germline V gene lookup returns CDR1 GTSNPN and CDR2 SVGIG (reference sequence). V was cut by 8 bases and J by 0 bases, with 11 bases left in between. The CDR3 runs 13 residues. The CDR3 loop reads CAPRFGSGNTIYF. In nucleotides, the CDR3 is TGTGCCCCGAGGTTTGGCTCTGGAAACACCATATATTTT. Variable domain in full (rest from reference TRBV30 and TRBJ1-3): SQTIHQWPATLVQPVGSPLSLECTVEGTSNPNLYWYRQAAGRGLQLLFYSVGIGQISSEVPQNLSASRPQDRQFILSSKKLLLSDSGFYLCAPRFGSGNTIYFGEGSWLTVV.

The chain couples TRBV6-5 to TRBJ2-7, with 8 positions matching TRBD1. This CDR3 has 14 residues. Trimming took 10 bases from V and 2 from J; bases not matched to a gene: 10. In germline, CDR1 is MNHEY, CDR2 SVGAGI. CDR3 DNA: TGTGCCACTTTCGGGACAGGAGCCACCTACGAGCAGTACTTC. Protein sequence: CATFGTGATYEQYF.